The 18 T cell receptor beta chains presented below share a single source sample, sequenced in a study of response to subunit inactivated influenza vaccine. TCRdb re-analysed the RT-PCR reads in MiXCR, keeping a single row per CDR3 protein. The sample shows around 470,000 distinct CDR3 sequences, more than 7% of them seen only once. The material was PBMCs from blood, obtained around 25 months after vaccination. Receptors originate from a man in his fifties or sixties who received an inactivated influenza vaccine.

The chain is built from TRBV5-1 and TRBJ2-7, with 8 bases identical to TRBD2. Germline V gives CDR1 SGHRS, CDR2 YFSETQ. V lost 0 bases, J lost 7 bases, and 12 bases stayed unmatched. The CDR3 contains 16 residues. CDR3 region: CASSLASAGGPEEQYF. The DNA of the CDR3 is TGCGCCAGCAGCTTGGCCTCGGCGGGAGGCCCTGAGGAGCAGTACTTC.

This clonotype was seen repeatedly, ten times or more. The chain couples TRBV20-1 to TRBJ2-2, with 7 bases that match TRBD2. V trimming: 0 bases; J trimming: 4 bases; junction bases outside the gene matches: 2. The CDR3 consists of 14 residues. Germline V gene data show CDR1 as DFQATT and CDR2 as SNEGSKA (reference sequence). This CDR3 is CSARDRGSTGELFF. For the CDR3, the DNA is TGCAGTGCTAGAGATCGCGGGAGCACCGGGGAGCTGTTTTTT.

This clonotype showed up many times. The rearrangement links TRBV25-1 to TRBJ2-7; D is unclear. V lost 2 bases and J lost 0, with 17 bases in between. Germline V lookup: CDR1 MGHDK, CDR2 SYGVNS. The CDR3 runs 17 residues. CDR3 loop: CASSERERLRSSYEQYF. Here the CDR3 DNA reads TGTGCCAGCAGTGAAAGGGAAAGGCTTCGAAGCTCCTACGAGCAGTACTTC.

The rearrangement links TRBV3-1 to TRBJ1-4, with 10 bases that match TRBD1. Germline CDR1 LGHDT, CDR2 YNNKEL (reference sequence). V was clipped by 1 base and J by 8 bases; unmatched bases: 10. CDR3 length: 17 amino acids. In nucleotides, the CDR3 is TGTGCCAGCAGCCAAGTCGTTGGGACAGGGGTAGGCGAAAAACTGTTTTTT. This codes for CASSQVVGTGVGEKLFF.

The chain couples TRBV5-4 to TRBJ2-2; D is ambiguous. Trimming stripped 0 bases from V and 8 bases from J, with 8 bases between. Germline V CDR1 and CDR2: SGHNT, YYREEE (reference sequence). The CDR3 is made up of 13 amino acids. The CDR3 nucleotides read TGTGCCAGCAGCTTGGCGCCGAGGGGGGAGCTGTTTTTT. Its protein is CASSLAPRGELFF. The full variable domain, in which reference TRBV5-4 and TRBJ2-2 provide the parts outside the CDR3, is ETGVTQSPTHLIKTRGQQVTLRCSSQSGHNTVSWYQQALGQGPQFIFQYYREEENGRGNFPPRFSGLQFPNYSSELNVNALELDDSALYLCASSLAPRGELFFGEGSRLTVL.

The chain carries TRBV7-9 and TRBJ2-3; D possibly corresponds to TRBD2 (6 bases). This CDR3 contains 16 residues. V lost 0 bases and J lost 2, with 12 bases in between. CDR1 and CDR2 (germline): SEHNR, FQNEAQ (reference sequence). CDR3 in DNA: TGTGCCAGCAGCTTAGCTCTGACTAGAAACACAGATACGCAGTATTTT. Its translation is CASSLALTRNTDTQYF. The full variable domain, with the rest looked up from reference TRBV7-9 and TRBJ2-3, is DTGVSQNPRHKITKRGQNVTFRCDPISEHNRLYWYRQTLGQGPEFLTYFQNEAQLEKSRLLSDRFSAERPKGSFSTLEIQRTEQGDSAMYLCASSLALTRNTDTQYFGPGTRLTVL.

The sample holds many counts of this clonotype. This chain joins TRBV4-1 and TRBJ1-5; 7 bases match TRBD1. Unmatched junction bases numbered 7, after V lost 6 bases and J lost 2 bases. Germline V gene sequence: CDR1 MGHRA, CDR2 YSYEKL. This CDR3 is 15 amino acids long. The CDR3 DNA sequence: TGCGCCAGCAGTTTCGCAGGGGGAGGCAATCAGCCCCAGCATTTT. It translates to CASSFAGGGNQPQHF.

The V and J genes are TRBV6-1 and TRBJ2-1, with D possibly TRBD2 on 7 matching bases. Germline V gene lookup returns CDR1 MNHNS and CDR2 SASEGT. V was cut by 2 bases and J by 3 bases, with 14 bases left in between. The CDR3 is 16 amino acids. In nucleotides, the CDR3 is TGTGCCAGCAGTGAAAGGGGCGGGGGCTACTACAATGAGCAGTTCTTC. It specifies CASSERGGGYYNEQFF.

In its sample, this clonotype was seen many times. The chain is built from TRBV5-8 and TRBJ1-2; D is unclear. Trimming cost V 2 bases and J 2 bases, with 13 bases left between them. The CDR3 is 15 residues long. Germline assignment: CDR1 SGHTS and CDR2 YDEGEE. The CDR3 spells CASSLSSVQNYGYTF. CDR3 DNA sequence: TGTGCCAGCAGCTTAAGCTCCGTACAAAACTATGGCTACACCTTC.

This clonotype occurred many times. The chain carries TRBV5-1 and TRBJ2-3, with D perhaps assigned TRBD1 or TRBD2 (5 bases each). The CDR3 runs 15 residues. Germline loops: CDR1 SGHRS, CDR2 YFSETQ. V gave up 3 bases and J gave up 4 bases, with 15 bases separating them. In DNA, the CDR3 is TGCGCCAGCAGCTCTGACGGGGCCTGGTCAGATACGCAGTATTTT. As protein: CASSSDGAWSDTQYF.

V usage is TRBV12-3 or TRBV12-4 and J usage is TRBJ2-5; possibly TRBD2 for D (7 bases). The CDR3 contains 14 residues. Between the trimmed V and J ends, which lost 1 base and 4 bases, there was a span of 10 bases. The CDR3 loop is CASSLEGGGETQYF. CDR3 bases: TGTGCCAGCAGTTTAGAGGGGGGGGGAGAGACCCAGTACTTC.

The chain joins TRBV7-2 to TRBJ2-5; 9 bases are a match to TRBD2. The length of the CDR3 is 18 residues. The germline V gene has CDR1 SGHTA and CDR2 FQGNSA. Trimming cost V 0 bases and J 6 bases; bases outside gene matches: 14. CDR3 amino acids: CASSLAVGLAGRSKTQYF. The CDR3, as DNA: TGTGCCAGCAGCTTAGCGGTAGGGCTAGCGGGACGGTCCAAGACCCAGTACTTC.

The chain uses TRBV7-2 and TRBJ2-6, with D unclear. CDR3 length equals 16 residues. V shed 5 bases and J shed 0 bases, with 11 bases lying between them. CDR1 SGHTA and CDR2 FQGNSA come from the germline V gene. CDR3 nucleotide sequence: TGTGCCAGCAGCCCTAGACTTATCTCTGGGGCCAACGTCCTGACTTTC. Protein sequence: CASSPRLISGANVLTF.

This rearrangement joins TRBV5-1 to TRBJ1-2; D gene ambiguous. Between the trimmed V and J ends, which lost 5 bases and 8 bases, there was a span of 10 bases. The CDR3 sequence is 11 residues long. CDR1 is SGHRS, CDR2 YFSETQ, per germline. The CDR3 region is CASSNGRGYTF. Here the CDR3 DNA reads TGCGCCAGCAGTAATGGAAGAGGCTACACCTTC. Complete variable domain (other parts from reference TRBV5-1 and TRBJ1-2): KAGVTQTPRYLIKTRGQQVTLSCSPISGHRSVSWYQQTPGQGLQFLFEYFSETQRNKGNFPGRFSGRQFSNSRSEMNVSTLELGDSALYLCASSNGRGYTFGSGTRLTVV.

The V call is TRBV6-1, the J call TRBJ1-6, with 8 bases that match TRBD1. Germline trimming cut 7 bases from V and 9 bases from J; bases unmatched to any gene: 5. CDR1 MNHNS and CDR2 SASEGT come from the germline V gene. This CDR3 is built from 13 residues. The CDR3 loop reads CASIGQGGSPLHF. In DNA, the CDR3 is TGTGCCAGCATCGGACAGGGCGGTTCACCCCTCCACTTT.

The V gene is TRBV4-2, the J gene TRBJ1-2; maybe TRBD1 (6 bases). Germline CDR1 reads LGHNA; CDR2 reads YNFKEQ. CDR3 length equals 15 residues. V was clipped by 3 bases and J by 4 bases, with 15 bases between them. CDR3 in amino acids: CASSQSGAAAYGYTF. In DNA form, the CDR3 reads TGTGCCAGCAGCCAGTCGGGGGCAGCAGCCTATGGCTACACCTTC.

At least ten counts were recorded for this clonotype. The chain combines TRBV7-2 with TRBJ2-1; D gene ambiguous. Germline assignment: CDR1 SGHTA and CDR2 FQGNSA. V lost 1 base and J lost 12, with 10 bases in between. The CDR3 length is 12 residues. The CDR3 DNA is TGTGCCAGCAGCTTAGATGTGGGCAGGCAGTTCTTC. Amino acid sequence: CASSLDVGRQFF.

Only a few counts were recorded for this clonotype. The V call is TRBV28, the J call TRBJ2-7, with no clear D. The CDR3 runs to 15 residues. Trimming left V 4 bases short and J 1 base short, with 14 bases between. Germline CDR1 reads MDHEN; CDR2 reads SYDVKM. The CDR3 here is CASSSWGTISYEQYF. In nucleotides, the CDR3 is TGTGCCAGCAGTTCCTGGGGAACAATATCCTACGAGCAGTACTTC.